Below are 29 T cell receptor beta chains sequenced from a single sample in a study of monozygotic twins with inflammatory bowel disease. TCRdb reanalyzed the 5' RACE reads, giving one entry per CDR3 protein sequence and no DNA. This sample's table reports about 99,000 distinct CDR3 sequences. Sequenced input: blood. Every receptor here comes from a human donor with ulcerative colitis or Crohn's disease, or a healthy co-twin of an affected twin (not recorded which).

This chain links TRBV20-1 with TRBJ1-3. This CDR3 has 12 amino acids. Germline lookup yields CDR1 DFQATT and CDR2 SNEGSKA (reference sequence). This chain's CDR3 is CSATSPGNTIYF.

The chain has TRBV7-9 and TRBJ2-7. The CDR3 is 14 amino acids. Germline CDR1 and CDR2: SEHNR and FQNEAQ (reference sequence). CDR3: CASSLAGAPYEQYF.

The rearrangement links TRBV20-1 to TRBJ2-5. Per the germline V gene, CDR1 is DFQATT and CDR2 is SNEGSKA (reference sequence). The CDR3 sequence is 12 residues long. The chain's CDR3 is CSANTELETQYF.

The chain links TRBV24-1 to TRBJ2-5; as DNA is missing, the TRBD1 call by TCRdb cannot be tested. The germline V gene encodes CDR1 KGHDR and CDR2 SFDVKD. The CDR3 runs 16 residues. The CDR3 here is CATSDRTGGAEETQYF.

The chain joins TRBV27 to TRBJ2-5; TCRdb picks TRBD1, but there is no DNA to check that call. There are 14 residues in the CDR3. CDR1 and CDR2 (germline): MNHEY, SMNVEV (reference sequence). CDR3 residues: CATKIGQGGETQYF.

The chain links TRBV5-6 to TRBJ2-7; TCRdb returns TRBD1, unconfirmable since there is no DNA. CDR1 is SGHDT, CDR2 YYEEEE, per germline. The CDR3 extends over 15 amino acids. The CDR3 loop reads CASSLPWGNSYEQYF.

This sequence joins TRBV10-3 and TRBJ2-3. CDR3 size: 16 residues. CDR1 is ENHRY, CDR2 SYGVKD, per germline. CDR3 in amino acids: CAISESNWAVPDTQYF.

The chain recombines TRBV18 with TRBJ2-3; TCRdb returns TRBD2, unconfirmable since there is no DNA. This CDR3 spans 13 amino acids. In germline, CDR1 is KGHSH, CDR2 LQKENI. CDR3: CASSGTWADTQYF.

V is TRBV29-1 and J is TRBJ2-4; without DNA, the TCRdb call of TRBD2 cannot be checked. Germline V lookup: CDR1 SQVTM, CDR2 ANQGSEA. The CDR3 runs to 13 residues. The CDR3 loop reads CSVEGGGKNIQYF.

The chain couples TRBV7-2 to TRBJ1-5. The CDR3 is 16 residues long. CDR1 is SGHTA and CDR2 is FQGNSA in the germline V gene. The CDR3 protein is CASSLKSFASLGPQHF.

The rearrangement uses TRBV19 and TRBJ2-7; checking the TCRdb D call of TRBD1 is not possible without DNA. Germline lookup yields CDR1 LNHDA and CDR2 SQIVND (reference sequence). This CDR3 contains 14 residues. The CDR3 region is CASSTGTGLLEQYF.

The chain is built from TRBV5-1 and TRBJ2-7. From germline, CDR1 is SGHRS and CDR2 YFSETQ. The CDR3 consists of 14 residues. CDR3: CASSLAPNGLEQYF.

J is TRBJ2-2 and V is TRBV12-3 or TRBV12-4; TCRdb calls TRBD1, which cannot be checked without DNA. This CDR3 region has 15 residues. This chain's CDR3 is CASSTDRYYAGELFF.

The chain is built from TRBV9 and TRBJ1-5; TCRdb indicates TRBD1, and absent DNA this call remains unverified. CDR3 length: 15 amino acids. The V gene's germline CDR1 is SGDLS and CDR2 YYNGEE. The CDR3 loop reads CASSVTGKGNQPQHF. Using reference TRBV9 and TRBJ1-5 for the parts outside the CDR3, the full variable domain is DSGVTQTPKHLITATGQRVTLRCSPRSGDLSVYWYQQSLDQGLQFLIQYYNGEERAKGNILERFSAQQFPDLHSELNLSSLELGDSALYFCASSVTGKGNQPQHFGDGTRLSIL.

The chain has TRBV20-1 and TRBJ2-7; TCRdb lists TRBD2, though no DNA is available to test this call. The CDR3 length is 16 residues. Germline V gives CDR1 DFQATT, CDR2 SNEGSKA (reference sequence). The CDR3 loop reads CSASSSSGQSSYEQYF.

The J gene is TRBJ2-3, the V gene TRBV7-2. Looked up from germline, CDR1 is SGHTA and CDR2 is FQGNSA. CDR3 length: 13 amino acids. The CDR3 loop is CASSTPKTDTQYF. The full variable domain, rest sourced from reference TRBV7-2 and TRBJ2-3, is GAGVSQSPSNKVTEKGKDVELRCDPISGHTALYWYRQSLGQGLEFLIYFQGNSAPDKSGLPSDRFSAERTGGSVSTLTIQRTQQEDSAVYLCASSTPKTDTQYFGPGTRLTVL.

The J gene is TRBJ2-7, the V gene TRBV28; TCRdb designates TRBD1, a call that cannot be tested without DNA. The CDR3 sequence is 16 residues long. From germline, CDR1 is MDHEN and CDR2 SYDVKM. CDR3 sequence: CASSLFGGGAFDEQYF.

CDR3 residues: CAIRQAGGSTDTQYF. The gene calls are TRBV10-3 and TRBJ2-3; the TCRdb D gene call, TRBD2, has no DNA to confirm it. The CDR3 totals 15 residues. Germline V gene sequence: CDR1 ENHRY, CDR2 SYGVKD.

This chain uses TRBV20-1 with TRBJ2-7; TCRdb names TRBD2, which stays unverified in the absence of DNA. CDR3 length equals 19 residues. Germline loops: CDR1 DFQATT, CDR2 SNEGSKA (reference sequence). This chain's CDR3 is CSARVGSWAAGGRNYEQYF.

This rearrangement joins TRBV5-4 to TRBJ2-5; the D gene TCRdb calls, TRBD1, cannot be checked with no DNA. CDR1 and CDR2 (germline): SGHNT, YYREEE (reference sequence). CDR3 length equals 15 residues. CDR3: CASSLVAGQGETQYF.

The chain couples TRBV28 to TRBJ2-3; the TCRdb call, TRBD1, lacks DNA for checking. Germline CDR1 is MDHEN and CDR2 is SYDVKM. The CDR3 is made up of 15 amino acids. The CDR3 spells CASSSQQGGTDTQYF.

V gene TRBV30 combines with J gene TRBJ2-4. This CDR3 is built from 15 residues. Germline V CDR1 and CDR2: GTSNPN, SVGIG (reference sequence). The CDR3 sequence is CAWSTQASAKNIQYF.

The CDR3 sequence is CSVEGGQGIAEQYF. The V gene is TRBV29-1, the J gene TRBJ2-7; lacking DNA, the TRBD1 call made by TCRdb goes unchecked. Germline CDR1 and CDR2: SQVTM and ANQGSEA. The CDR3 loop spans 14 amino acids.

The V call is TRBV7-7, the J call TRBJ2-5; TCRdb selects TRBD2, and the lack of DNA leaves this call unchecked. The germline V gene has CDR1 SSHAT and CDR2 FNYEAQ (reference sequence). This CDR3 has 13 amino acids. CDR3 sequence reads: CASSSSDLGTQYF.

The V gene is TRBV20-1, the J gene TRBJ2-4. The CDR3 consists of 11 residues. In germline, CDR1 is DFQATT, CDR2 SNEGSKA (reference sequence). The CDR3 loop is CSARGKNIQYF.

The genes are TRBV28 and TRBJ2-4; the TCRdb D gene call, TRBD2, has no DNA to confirm it. This CDR3 spans 16 amino acids. Germline V lookup: CDR1 MDHEN, CDR2 SYDVKM. The CDR3 sequence is CASSLWGGGRKNIQYF.

V and J are TRBV23-1 and TRBJ2-1; checking the TCRdb D call of TRBD1 is not possible without DNA. TRBV23-1 is annotated as an ORF whose role is uncertain. This CDR3 has 16 residues. CDR3 protein: CAMHPTGSVVFNEQFF.

The chain is built from TRBV5-1 and TRBJ1-1; TCRdb's assignment of TRBD1 cannot be checked, as there is no DNA. CDR3 length: 14 amino acids. Germline-derived CDR1 and CDR2 are SGHRS and YFSETQ. The CDR3 here is CASSFWGYTTEAFF.

The gene calls are TRBV6-2 or TRBV6-3 and TRBJ1-2; TCRdb reports TRBD1, a call that lacks DNA to check it against. The CDR3 runs 11 residues. Germline V gene lookup returns CDR1 MNHEY and CDR2 SVGEGT. The chain's CDR3 is CASSYAGGYTF.